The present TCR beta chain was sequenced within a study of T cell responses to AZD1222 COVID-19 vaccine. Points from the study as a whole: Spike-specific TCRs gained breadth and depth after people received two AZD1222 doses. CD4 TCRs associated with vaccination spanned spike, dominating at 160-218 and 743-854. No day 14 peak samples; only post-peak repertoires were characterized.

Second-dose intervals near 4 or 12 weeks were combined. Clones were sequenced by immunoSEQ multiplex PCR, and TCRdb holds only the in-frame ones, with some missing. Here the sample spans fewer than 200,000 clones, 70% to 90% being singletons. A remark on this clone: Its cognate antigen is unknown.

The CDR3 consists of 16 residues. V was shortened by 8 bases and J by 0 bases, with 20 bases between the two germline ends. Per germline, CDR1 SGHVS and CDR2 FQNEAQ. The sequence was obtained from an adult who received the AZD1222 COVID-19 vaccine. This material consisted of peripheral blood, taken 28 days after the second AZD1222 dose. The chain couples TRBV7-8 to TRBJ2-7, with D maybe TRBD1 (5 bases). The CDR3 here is CASQRGRVLSSYEQYF. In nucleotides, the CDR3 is TGTGCCAGCCAAAGGGGTAGGGTGTTAAGCTCCTACGAGCAGTACTTC.